Below are 2 T cell receptor beta chains sequenced from a single sample in a study of patients and donors after allogeneic stem cell transplantation. TCRdb analysed the RT-PCR reads with MiXCR anew, one entry per CDR3 protein. The sample has around 200,000 distinct CDR3 sequences; around 41% are singletons. Sample: blood, either unsorted or a sorted T cell fraction (not recorded which). The receptors originated from a human donor who was either an allogeneic HSCT recipient or a stem cell or donor lymphocyte infusion donor (not recorded which). It is not recorded whose cells these are; they may come from a transplant donor.

The rearrangement links TRBV4-2 to TRBJ1-2, with a possible D match to TRBD1 (5 bases). CDR3 length: 17 amino acids. V gave up 4 bases and J gave up 3 bases, with 21 bases separating them. CDR1 LGHNA and CDR2 YNFKEQ come from the germline V gene. The CDR3 sequence is CASSPELAGRKYYGYTF. The CDR3 coding sequence is TGTGCCAGCAGCCCGGAATTGGCAGGGCGCAAATACTATGGCTACACCTTC.

This chain uses TRBV7-8 with TRBJ1-5, with 7 bases lining up with TRBD1. V was pared by 6 bases and J by 6 bases, with 5 bases of the junction left unmatched. In germline, CDR1 is SGHVS, CDR2 FQNEAQ. The CDR3 consists of 13 residues. DNA of the CDR3: TGTGCCAGCAGTCCTACAGGGGTTCAGCCCCAGCATTTT. This gives the protein CASSPTGVQPQHF.